The present T cell receptor (beta chain) was sequenced within a study of vaccination and CD4 T cells after COVID-19. TCRdb re-called the PCR reads with MiXCR, one entry per CDR3 protein. The table lists 20,000 or so distinct CDR3 sequences, roughly 53% of them singletons. This TCR was sampled from a human donor who had recovered from COVID-19. The sample consisted of CD4+ T cells from blood, taken before SARS-CoV-2 vaccination.

The CDR3 reads CASSWLDTLVGELFF. CDR3 bases: TGTGCCAGCAGCTGGTTGGACACCCTCGTCGGGGAGCTGTTTTTT. The V call is TRBV7-9, the J call TRBJ2-2, with D perhaps matching TRBD1 (5 bases). Germline V CDR1 and CDR2: SEHNR, FQNEAQ (reference sequence). The ends were cut back, 4 bases at V and 7 bases at J, with 16 bases in the middle. This CDR3 comprises 15 residues.